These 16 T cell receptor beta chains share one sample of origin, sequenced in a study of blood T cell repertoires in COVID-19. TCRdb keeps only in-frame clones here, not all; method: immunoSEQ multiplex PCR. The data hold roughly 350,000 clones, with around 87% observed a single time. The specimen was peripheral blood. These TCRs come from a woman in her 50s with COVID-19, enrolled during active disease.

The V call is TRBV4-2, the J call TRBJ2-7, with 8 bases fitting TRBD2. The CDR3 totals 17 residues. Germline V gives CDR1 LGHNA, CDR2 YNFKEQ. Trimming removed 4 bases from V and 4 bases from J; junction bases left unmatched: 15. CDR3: CASSREVTGTSQYEQYF. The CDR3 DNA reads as TGTGCCAGCAGCCGGGAGGTGACCGGGACTAGTCAATACGAGCAGTACTTC.

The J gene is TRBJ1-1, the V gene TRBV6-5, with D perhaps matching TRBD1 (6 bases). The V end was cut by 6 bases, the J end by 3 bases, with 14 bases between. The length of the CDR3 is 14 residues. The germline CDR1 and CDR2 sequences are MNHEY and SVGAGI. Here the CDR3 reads CASSPQGAYTEAFF. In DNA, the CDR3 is TGTGCCAGCAGCCCACAGGGAGCGTACACTGAAGCTTTCTTT.

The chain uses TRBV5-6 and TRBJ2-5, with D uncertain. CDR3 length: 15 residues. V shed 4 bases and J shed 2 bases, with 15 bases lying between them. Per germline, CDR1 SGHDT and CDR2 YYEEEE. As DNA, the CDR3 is TGTGCCAGCAGCCCGTTTTGGCGGTTACAAGAGACCCAGTACTTC. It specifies CASSPFWRLQETQYF.

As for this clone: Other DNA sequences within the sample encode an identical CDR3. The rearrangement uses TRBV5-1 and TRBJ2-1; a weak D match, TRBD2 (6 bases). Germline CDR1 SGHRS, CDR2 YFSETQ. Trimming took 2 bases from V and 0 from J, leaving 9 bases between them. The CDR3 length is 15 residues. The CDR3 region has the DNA TGCGCCAGCAGCTTAGGAGGGAGCTCCTACAATGAGCAGTTCTTC. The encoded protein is CASSLGGSSYNEQFF.

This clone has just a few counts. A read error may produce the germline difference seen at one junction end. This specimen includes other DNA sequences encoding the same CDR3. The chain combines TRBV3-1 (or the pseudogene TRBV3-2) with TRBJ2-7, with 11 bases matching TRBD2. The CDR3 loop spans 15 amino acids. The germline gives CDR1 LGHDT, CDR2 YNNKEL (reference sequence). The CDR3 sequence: CASSQGTSGSYEQYF. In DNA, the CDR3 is TGTGCCAGCAGTCAAGGGACTAGCGGCTCCTACGAGCAGTACTTC.

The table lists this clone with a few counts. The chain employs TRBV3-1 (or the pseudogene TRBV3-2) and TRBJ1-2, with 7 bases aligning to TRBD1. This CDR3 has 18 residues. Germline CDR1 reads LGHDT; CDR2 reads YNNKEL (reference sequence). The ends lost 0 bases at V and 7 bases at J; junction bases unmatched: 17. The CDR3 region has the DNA TGTGCCAGCAGCCAAGATCGGCGAAGACAGGGATTTGTAGGTGGCTACACCTTC. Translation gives CASSQDRRRQGFVGGYTF.

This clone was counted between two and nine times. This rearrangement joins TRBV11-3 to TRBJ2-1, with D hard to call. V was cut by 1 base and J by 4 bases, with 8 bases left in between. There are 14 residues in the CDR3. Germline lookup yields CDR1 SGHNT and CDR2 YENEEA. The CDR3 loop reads CASSLVTLYNEQFF. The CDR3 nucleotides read TGTGCCAGCAGCTTAGTGACACTTTACAATGAGCAGTTCTTC.

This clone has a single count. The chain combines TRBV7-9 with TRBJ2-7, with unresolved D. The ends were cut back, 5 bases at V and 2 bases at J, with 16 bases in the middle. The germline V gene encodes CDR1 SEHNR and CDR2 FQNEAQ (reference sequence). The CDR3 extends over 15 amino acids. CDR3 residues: CASSLTRDGAYEQYF. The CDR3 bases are TGTGCCAGCAGCCTAACGAGAGATGGAGCCTACGAGCAGTACTTC.

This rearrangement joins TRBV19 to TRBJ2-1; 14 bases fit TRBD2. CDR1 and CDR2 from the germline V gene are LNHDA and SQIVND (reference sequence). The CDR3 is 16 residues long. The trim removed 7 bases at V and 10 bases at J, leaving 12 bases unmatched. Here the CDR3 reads CASTYSGTSGSWEQFF. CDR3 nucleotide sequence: TGTGCCAGTACTTATTCCGGGACTAGCGGGAGTTGGGAGCAGTTCTTC.

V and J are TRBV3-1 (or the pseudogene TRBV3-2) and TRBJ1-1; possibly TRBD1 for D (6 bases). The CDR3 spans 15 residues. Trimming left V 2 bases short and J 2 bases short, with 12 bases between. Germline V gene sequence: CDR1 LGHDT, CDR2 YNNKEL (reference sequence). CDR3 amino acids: CASSQPQGGNTEAFF. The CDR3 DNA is TGTGCCAGCAGCCAACCCCAAGGGGGAAACACTGAAGCTTTCTTT.

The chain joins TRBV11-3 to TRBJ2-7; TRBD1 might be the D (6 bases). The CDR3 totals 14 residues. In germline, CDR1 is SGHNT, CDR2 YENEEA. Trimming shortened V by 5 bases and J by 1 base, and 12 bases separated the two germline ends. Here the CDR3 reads CASSPRDNSYEQYF. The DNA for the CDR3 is TGTGCCAGCAGCCCACGGGACAATTCCTACGAGCAGTACTTC.

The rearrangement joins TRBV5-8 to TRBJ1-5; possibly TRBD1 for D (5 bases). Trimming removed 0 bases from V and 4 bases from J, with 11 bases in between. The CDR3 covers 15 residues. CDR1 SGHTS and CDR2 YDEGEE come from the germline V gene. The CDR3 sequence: CASSLGAGGNQPQHF. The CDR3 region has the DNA TGTGCCAGCAGCTTGGGGGCGGGGGGAAATCAGCCCCAGCATTTT.

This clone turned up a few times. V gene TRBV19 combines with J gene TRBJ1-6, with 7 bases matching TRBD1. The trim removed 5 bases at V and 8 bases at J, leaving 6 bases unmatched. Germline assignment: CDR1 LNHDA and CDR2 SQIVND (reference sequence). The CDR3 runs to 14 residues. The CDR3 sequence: CASSDTGDYSPLHF. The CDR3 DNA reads TGTGCCAGTAGTGATACAGGGGACTATTCACCCCTCCACTTT.

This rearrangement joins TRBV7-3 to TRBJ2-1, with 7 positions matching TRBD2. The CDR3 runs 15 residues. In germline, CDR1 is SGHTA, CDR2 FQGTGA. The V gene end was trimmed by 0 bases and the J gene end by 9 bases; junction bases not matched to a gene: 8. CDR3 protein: CASSLTGPSGGEQFF. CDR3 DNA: TGTGCCAGCAGCTTAACAGGGCCTAGCGGTGGTGAGCAGTTCTTC.

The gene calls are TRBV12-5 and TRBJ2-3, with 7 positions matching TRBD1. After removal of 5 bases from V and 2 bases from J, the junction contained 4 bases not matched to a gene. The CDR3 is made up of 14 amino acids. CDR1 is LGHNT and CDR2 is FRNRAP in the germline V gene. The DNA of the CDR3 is TGTGCTAGTGGTCGGGACAGACCCACAGATACGCAGTATTTT. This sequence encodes CASGRDRPTDTQYF.

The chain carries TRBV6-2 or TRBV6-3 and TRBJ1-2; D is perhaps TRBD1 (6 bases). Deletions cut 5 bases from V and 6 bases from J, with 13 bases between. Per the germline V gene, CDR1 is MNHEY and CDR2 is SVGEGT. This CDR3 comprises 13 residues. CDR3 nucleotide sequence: TGTGCCAGCAGTCCGACAGGAGAGAATGGCTACACCTTC. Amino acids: CASSPTGENGYTF.